The 25 T cell receptor beta chains below come from one sample, sequenced in a study of identical twins. TCRdb reprocessed the 5' RACE reads with MiXCR, giving one entry per CDR3 protein. The sample has around 680,000 distinct CDR3 sequences, 8.6% seen once; the top ten hold 0.75% to 1%. The sample was also reused in another study, on yellow fever vaccine responses in identical twins.

What was sequenced was PBMCs. The receptors originated from a woman aged 18-29 years in good health.

This clonotype was recorded a few times. The chain combines TRBV28 with TRBJ2-7; tentative D call: TRBD1 (5 bases). CDR3 length equals 18 residues. Germline V gene data show CDR1 as MDHEN and CDR2 as SYDVKM. Between the trimmed V and J ends, which lost 1 base and 4 bases, there was a span of 23 bases. CDR3 nucleotides: TGTGCCAGCAGTTTATCTCCCTCCCTACACGGACAAGATTACGAGCAGTACTTC. Translation gives CASSLSPSLHGQDYEQYF.

In its sample, this clonotype was seen many times. This chain joins TRBV14 and TRBJ2-5, with D possibly matching TRBD1 (6 bases). Per germline, CDR1 SGHDN and CDR2 FVKESK. The V gene lost 1 base and the J gene lost 7 bases, with 13 bases spanning the gap. This CDR3 is 14 amino acids long. As DNA, the CDR3 is TGTGCCAGCAGCCAAGCTAGGACAGCCGGGACCCAGTACTTC. Amino acid sequence: CASSQARTAGTQYF.

The V and J genes are TRBV20-1 and TRBJ2-5; 9 bases are a match to TRBD1. This CDR3 spans 13 amino acids. V lost 3 bases, J lost 5 bases, and 4 bases stayed unmatched. From germline, CDR1 is DFQATT and CDR2 SNEGSKA (reference sequence). In DNA form, the CDR3 reads TGCAGTGCTAGGACAGGGGGATCGGAGACCCAGTACTTC. Protein sequence: CSARTGGSETQYF.

This clonotype occurred a few times. J is TRBJ2-1 and V is TRBV11-1, with D perhaps assigned TRBD1 or TRBD2 (6 bases each). This CDR3 comprises 20 residues. V lost 4 bases and J lost 0, with 25 bases in between. Germline V gene sequence: CDR1 SGHAT, CDR2 FQDESV (reference sequence). CDR3 loop: CASSSPPEAGVGSSYNEQFF. CDR3 coding DNA: TGTGCCAGCAGCTCCCCCCCAGAAGCAGGGGTCGGGAGCTCCTACAATGAGCAGTTCTTC.

V gene TRBV20-1 combines with J gene TRBJ1-2; D is unclear. The length of the CDR3 is 14 residues. Germline assignment: CDR1 DFQATT and CDR2 SNEGSKA (reference sequence). The ends were cut back, 5 bases at V and 3 bases at J, with 16 bases in the middle. The CDR3, as DNA: TGCAGTGCTGCCGGTTGGGAAAGGGACTATGGCTACACCTTC. Amino acid sequence: CSAAGWERDYGYTF.

The J gene is TRBJ2-1, the V gene TRBV19; perhaps TRBD2 as D (5 bases). Germline V CDR1 and CDR2: LNHDA, SQIVND (reference sequence). The CDR3 runs 14 residues. The ends were cut back, 6 bases at V and 0 bases at J, with 9 bases in the middle. Written as DNA, the CDR3 is TGTGCCAGTAGCGCCGGGAACTCCTACAATGAGCAGTTCTTC. Encoded protein: CASSAGNSYNEQFF.

This clonotype was observed a handful of times. This chain connects TRBV18 to TRBJ2-3; TRBD2 aligns across 9 bases. CDR1 is KGHSH and CDR2 is LQKENI in the germline V gene. This CDR3 has 15 residues. J was trimmed by 11 bases and V by 3 bases; bases with no gene match: 12. The chain's CDR3 is CASSPSGGRDGGQYF. The CDR3 DNA sequence: TGTGCCAGCTCACCTAGCGGGGGACGAGATGGGGGGCAGTATTTT.

This clonotype was detected ten times or more. V gene TRBV7-2 combines with J gene TRBJ2-1, with 8 bases fitting TRBD2. V was pared by 2 bases and J by 14 bases, with 8 bases of the junction left unmatched. This CDR3 region has 13 residues. Germline CDR1 is SGHTA and CDR2 is FQGNSA. In nucleotides, the CDR3 is TGTGCCAGCAGCTTACACGGGAGGGCCCTCGAGTTCTTC. Its translation: CASSLHGRALEFF.

This clonotype was counted at least ten times. V is TRBV9 and J is TRBJ2-3; D is perhaps TRBD1 or TRBD2 (6 bases each). This CDR3 is built from 15 residues. Trimming removed 0 bases at V and 1 base at J, with 9 bases between. Germline-derived CDR1 and CDR2 are SGDLS and YYNGEE. CDR3 nucleotides: TGTGCCAGCAGCGTAGTCGGGGGCGGCACAGATACGCAGTATTTT. Translated, it gives CASSVVGGGTDTQYF. The whole variable domain, remainder taken from reference TRBV9 and TRBJ2-3, is DSGVTQTPKHLITATGQRVTLRCSPRSGDLSVYWYQQSLDQGLQFLIQYYNGEERAKGNILERFSAQQFPDLHSELNLSSLELGDSALYFCASSVVGGGTDTQYFGPGTRLTVL.

Ten or more counts support this clonotype. CDR3 in DNA: TGTGCCAGCAGCCCCCCTCACACCGGGGAGCTGTTTTTT. Its translation: CASSPPHTGELFF. The chain recombines TRBV12-3 or TRBV12-4 with TRBJ2-2; D unclear. The V and J ends lost 6 bases and 3 bases respectively, with 8 bases between them. The CDR3 spans 13 residues.

There are many counts of this clonotype. This chain connects TRBV15 to TRBJ1-1; 7 bases map to TRBD1. With 1 base clipped from V and 3 bases from J, the junction kept 8 bases outside the gene matches. The CDR3 runs to 16 residues. Germline V gene sequence: CDR1 LNHNV, CDR2 YYDKDF (reference sequence). As DNA, the CDR3 is TGTGCCACCAGCAGAGTTGGCTACAGGGGATACACTGAAGCTTTCTTT. The encoded protein is CATSRVGYRGYTEAFF.

This clonotype was detected only a few times. V gene TRBV6-5 combines with J gene TRBJ2-3, with 12 bases lining up with TRBD2. After removal of 2 bases from V and 5 bases from J, the junction contained 5 bases not matched to a gene. The CDR3 totals 16 residues. Germline assignment: CDR1 MNHEY and CDR2 SVGAGI. CDR3 sequence (DNA): TGTGCCAGCAGTTACAGACTAGCGGGAGTTGGAGATACGCAGTATTTT. Residues: CASSYRLAGVGDTQYF.

This chain's CDR3 is CASSDVYNEQFF. The CDR3 DNA sequence: TGTGCCAGCAGTGACGTATACAATGAGCAGTTCTTC. V is TRBV6-2 or TRBV6-3 and J is TRBJ2-1; no reliable D call. CDR1 is MNHEY, CDR2 SVGEGT, per germline. V dropped 5 bases and J dropped 4 bases, with 6 bases sitting between them. This CDR3 is 12 amino acids long.

The chain recombines TRBV6-6 with TRBJ2-3, with TRBD1 identical over 12 bases. CDR3 length: 17 amino acids. V lost 3 bases to trimming and J lost 3 bases; unmatched junction nucleotides: 7. Germline-derived CDR1 and CDR2 are MNHNY and SVGAGI (reference sequence). In DNA form, the CDR3 reads TGTGCCAGCAGTTATGGGACAGGGGGCGTTTCAACAGATACGCAGTATTTT. Its translation: CASSYGTGGVSTDTQYF.

The chain carries TRBV27 and TRBJ2-2; no clear D. The germline CDR1 and CDR2 sequences are MNHEY and SMNVEV (reference sequence). This CDR3 is 14 amino acids long. Trimming left V 8 bases short and J 3 bases short, with 13 bases between. The CDR3: CASAPGLHTGELFF. The CDR3 nucleotides read TGTGCCAGCGCTCCCGGGTTACACACCGGGGAGCTGTTTTTT.

This clonotype has only a few counts. CDR3 sequence (DNA): TGTGCCAGCAGTGACAGGGGGAACTCCTACGAGCAGTACTTC. This translates into CASSDRGNSYEQYF. The V gene is TRBV6-1, the J gene TRBJ2-7; 7 bases fit TRBD1. The CDR3 has 14 amino acids. CDR1 and CDR2 (germline): MNHNS, SASEGT. V lost 3 bases, J lost 0 bases, and 2 bases stayed unmatched.

This clonotype turned up a few times. V is TRBV20-1 and J is TRBJ2-5; TRBD2 matches at 13 bases. The CDR3 sequence is 15 residues long. The germline CDR1 and CDR2 sequences are DFQATT and SNEGSKA (reference sequence). The V gene end was trimmed by 5 bases and the J gene end by 5 bases; junction bases not matched to a gene: 8. CDR3 sequence: CSAEGLAGVSETQYF. CDR3 coding DNA: TGCAGTGCTGAAGGACTAGCGGGAGTTAGTGAGACCCAGTACTTC.

CDR3 in amino acids: CASSQLAGVKETQYF. Written as DNA, the CDR3 is TGTGCCAGCAGCCAACTAGCGGGAGTAAAGGAGACCCAGTACTTC. The gene calls are TRBV7-9 and TRBJ2-5; 11 bases align to TRBD2. With 5 bases clipped from V and 5 bases from J, the junction kept 7 bases outside the gene matches. The CDR3 length is 15 residues. Germline-derived CDR1 and CDR2 are SEHNR and FQNEAQ (reference sequence).

This clonotype was found a few times. V is TRBV7-9 and J is TRBJ2-1; D is perhaps TRBD1 or TRBD2 (5 bases each). The CDR3 is made up of 14 amino acids. With 6 bases removed from V and 5 bases from J, the gap between germline ends came to 14 bases. Germline-derived CDR1 and CDR2 are SEHNR and FQNEAQ (reference sequence). The CDR3 DNA reads TGTGCCAGCAGAGATGGGACCAAGAACAATGAGCAGTTCTTC. Protein: CASRDGTKNNEQFF.

The gene calls are TRBV2 and TRBJ2-2; 7 nucleotides line up with TRBD1. The CDR3 has 17 residues. Germline V gene data show CDR1 as SNHLY and CDR2 as FYNNEI. Trimming at V came to 6 bases and at J to 5 bases, leaving 15 bases not matched to a gene. The CDR3: CASSYPETGLRTGELFF. DNA of the CDR3: TGTGCCAGCAGCTACCCGGAGACAGGGTTGCGGACCGGGGAGCTGTTTTTT. The full variable domain, rest sourced from reference TRBV2 and TRBJ2-2, is EPEVTQTPSHQVTQMGQEVILRCVPISNHLYFYWYRQILGQKVEFLVSFYNNEISEKSEIFDDQFSVERPDGSNFTLKIRSTKLEDSAMYFCASSYPETGLRTGELFFGEGSRLTVL.

The CDR3 region is CASSQSGQGNQPQHF. DNA of the CDR3: TGTGCCAGCAGCCAATCAGGTCAGGGAAATCAGCCCCAGCATTTT. The chain couples TRBV4-2 to TRBJ1-5; D may be TRBD1 (5 bases). The length of the CDR3 is 15 residues. The V end lost 2 bases, the J end lost 4 bases, and 12 bases lay between the germline ends. Germline V gives CDR1 LGHNA, CDR2 YNFKEQ.

This clonotype was recorded many times. This chain links TRBV27 with TRBJ2-1, with D perhaps being TRBD1 or TRBD2 (5 bases each). The CDR3 spans 16 residues. V lost 6 bases, J lost 3 bases, and 18 bases lay in between. Germline CDR1 MNHEY, CDR2 SMNVEV (reference sequence). In DNA form, the CDR3 reads TGTGCCAGCAGCCAACAGGTGGGCGGGTTCTACAATGAGCAGTTCTTC. This encodes CASSQQVGGFYNEQFF.

J is TRBJ2-3 and V is TRBV7-9; D gene unclear. Germline V gene lookup returns CDR1 SEHNR and CDR2 FQNEAQ (reference sequence). The germline V and J ends were trimmed by 2 bases and 4 bases, with 10 bases remaining between them. The CDR3 contains 14 residues. Here the CDR3 DNA reads TGTGCCAGCAGCTTAATAGGGCTGGCAGATACGCAGTATTTT. It is translated as CASSLIGLADTQYF.

This clonotype has just a few counts. This chain connects TRBV7-9 to TRBJ2-1; D may be TRBD2 (6 bases). This CDR3 is built from 16 residues. From germline, CDR1 is SEHNR and CDR2 FQNEAQ (reference sequence). The ends were cut back, 2 bases at V and 12 bases at J, with 23 bases in the middle. CDR3 amino acids: CASSLRLSGDGGWQFF. DNA for the CDR3: TGTGCCAGCAGCTTAAGGCTTTCGGGAGATGGAGGTTGGCAGTTCTTC.

Written as DNA, the CDR3 is TGTGCCAGCAGAGAGCGGGTTAATCAGCCCCAGCATTTT. Encoded protein: CASRERVNQPQHF. This chain uses TRBV6-2 or TRBV6-3 with TRBJ1-5; no clear D. The V gene lost 6 bases and the J gene lost 4 bases, with 10 bases spanning the gap. The CDR3 has 13 residues. The germline gives CDR1 MNHEY, CDR2 SVGEGT.